The TCR beta chain described here comes from a study of CD8 T cells in ankylosing spondylitis. V was trimmed by 5 bases and J by 0 bases, leaving 14 bases between them. The length of the CDR3 is 16 residues. Germline V lookup: CDR1 SGHTA, CDR2 FQGNSA. For TCR beta, libraries came from quantitative 5'-RACE with molecular barcodes. TCRdb redid the calling of the 5' RACE reads with MiXCR, one entry per CDR3 protein. Among more than 650,000 distinct CDR3 sequences listed, about 11% were seen once. In the case of this clonotype: What it binds is not known.

Study-wide points: Clones linked with disease were CD8+ and fairly uncommon in the peripheral blood. A motif of roughly eight highly homologous TCR beta variants was seen as apparently characteristic of ankylosing spondylitis blood. In synovial fluid and blood from reactive arthritis, some motif variants were previously reported.

This receptor was obtained from a male donor with ankylosing spondylitis. The chain recombines TRBV7-2 with TRBJ2-1; TRBD2 might be the D (6 bases). Sequencing was carried out using blood, either unsorted or a sorted T cell fraction (not recorded which). The CDR3 DNA sequence: TGTGCCAGCAGCCCCCATAGCGGCAACTCCTACAATGAGCAGTTCTTC. Protein product: CASSPHSGNSYNEQFF.